The next 24 T cell receptor beta chains were all read from a single sample in a study of T cell clonality in common variable immunodeficiency. Their target antigens are unknown. Study-wide findings and caveats: Fewer deletions and N-nucleotide insertions were reportedly seen in common variable immunodeficiency TCR beta sequences.

Sequenced by immunoSEQ multiplex PCR; TCRdb stores in-frame clones only, minus some. This sample comprises tens of thousands of clones, none seen once only. Sequenced sample: peripheral blood mononuclear cells. Source of these receptors: a human donor with common variable immunodeficiency.

In this sample, this clone turned up a few times. The CDR3: CAWKLAGGGGTDTQYF. The sequenced CDR3 bases are TGTGCCTGGAAACTAGCGGGAGGGGGGGGCACAGATACG. This chain links TRBV30 with TRBJ2-3, with TRBD2 matching 13 bases. The read stops 3 residues short of the end of the CDR3; the missing end is completed from the germline J gene. The CDR3 has 16 amino acids. With V trimmed by 4 bases and J by 1 base, 5 bases remained unmatched. Germline V lookup: CDR1 GTSNPN, CDR2 SVGIG (reference sequence).

To note about this clone: The DNA ends 3 residues before the CDR3 does, and the rest of the CDR3 is filled in from the germline J gene. The chain employs TRBV11-1 and TRBJ2-5; 11 bases map to TRBD2. Germline CDR1 SGHAT, CDR2 FQDESV (reference sequence). The CDR3 sequence is 15 residues long. V lost 3 bases and J lost 5; bases outside the gene matches: 5. Partial CDR3 DNA: TGTGCCAGCAGCTTCACTAGCGGGAGTCGGGAGACC. It encodes CASSFTSGSRET. The full CDR3 sequence reads CASSFTSGSRETQYF.

Turning to this clone: The observed sequence ends 3 residues before the CDR3 terminus, with the missing tail filled in from the germline J gene. The chain carries TRBV5-1 and TRBJ2-7, with TRBD1 identical over 8 bases. The germline gives CDR1 SGHRS, CDR2 YFSETQ. The CDR3 is 14 residues long. With V trimmed by 0 bases and J by 5 bases, 4 bases remained unmatched. CDR3 DNA, as far as it was read: TGCGCCAGCAGCTTGGGACAGGGGTTCCACGAG. It encodes CASSLGQGFHE. The complete CDR3 sequence is CASSLGQGFHEQYF.

In this sample, this clone turned up a few times. From the germline J gene comes the end of the CDR3, since the read stops 3 residues before it. The rearrangement joins TRBV2 to TRBJ1-2; TRBD1 matches at 9 bases. J was trimmed by 7 bases and V by 6 bases; bases with no gene match: 9. Germline V lookup: CDR1 SNHLY, CDR2 FYNNEI. This CDR3 is built from 14 residues. The sequenced CDR3 bases are TGTGCCAGCAGAGACGACAGGGGGGGGACTGGC. Translating gives CASRDDRGGTG. The full-length CDR3 reads as CASRDDRGGTGYTF.

Worth noting for this clone: The read terminates 3 residues before the CDR3 end, so the remaining end is supplied by the germline J gene. The chain carries TRBV19 and TRBJ1-6; maybe TRBD1 (6 bases). Germline V gene sequence: CDR1 LNHDA, CDR2 SQIVND (reference sequence). V was trimmed by 5 bases and J by 12 bases, leaving 17 bases between them. The CDR3 spans 14 residues. CDR3 sequence reads: CASSARDTGGPLHF. The sequenced part of the CDR3 DNA is TGTGCCAGTAGTGCCCGGGACACCGGAGGACCC.

This clone was seen a handful of times. Sequencing ends 3 residues short of the CDR3 end; the germline J gene provides the rest. The chain carries TRBV20-1 and TRBJ1-6, with D tentatively TRBD1 (6 bases). V dropped 5 bases and J dropped 9 bases, with 20 bases sitting between them. CDR1 is DFQATT, CDR2 SNEGSKA, per germline (reference sequence). The CDR3 sequence is 15 residues long. CDR3 sequence: CSAPTFGRGGSPLHF. Incomplete CDR3 DNA: TGCAGTGCTCCAACCTTTGGCAGGGGAGGTTCACCC.

This clone was observed many times. The CDR3 goes on 3 residues after the read ends, and that part is filled in from the germline J gene. The chain carries TRBV19 and TRBJ2-5; TRBD2 is a possible D gene (6 bases). The CDR3 contains 17 residues. Per the germline V gene, CDR1 is LNHDA and CDR2 is SQIVND (reference sequence). The V end lost 3 bases, the J end lost 3 bases, and 20 bases lay between the germline ends. The sequenced part of the CDR3 DNA is TGTGCCAGTAGTATCTGGCTTAGCGGAGGTAGTAAAGAGACC. Residues: CASSIWLSGGSKET. Given in full, the CDR3 is CASSIWLSGGSKETQYF.

This clone was counted a few times. From the germline J gene comes the end of the CDR3, since the read stops 3 residues before it. V gene TRBV11-2 combines with J gene TRBJ1-4; 7 bases line up with TRBD1. Trimming took 5 bases from V and 7 from J; bases not matched to a gene: 10. The CDR3 is made up of 15 amino acids. Germline V gene sequence: CDR1 SGHAT, CDR2 FQNNGV. CDR3 residues: CASSPRQGPTEKLFF. Incomplete CDR3 DNA: TGTGCCAGCAGCCCGAGACAGGGACCGACTGAAAAA.

The sample holds a few counts of this clone. With the read ending 3 residues before the CDR3 end, the germline J gene is used to fill in that end. The V and J genes are TRBV5-1 and TRBJ2-5, with D perhaps TRBD1 (5 bases). V lost 7 bases, J lost 0 bases, and 16 bases lay in between. Looked up from germline, CDR1 is SGHRS and CDR2 is YFSETQ. The CDR3 has 15 residues. The sequenced part of the CDR3 DNA is TGCGCCAGCTCAGGGCAGAGCGCGTACCAAGAGACC. It encodes CASSGQSAYQET. The complete CDR3 sequence is CASSGQSAYQETQYF. The variable domain in full, completed from reference TRBV5-1 and TRBJ2-5, reads KAGVTQTPRYLIKTRGQQVTLSCSPISGHRSVSWYQQTPGQGLQFLFEYFSETQRNKGNFPGRFSGRQFSNSRSEMNVSTLELGDSALYLCASSGQSAYQETQYFGPGTRLLVL.

In regard to this clone: From the germline J gene comes the end of the CDR3, since the read stops 3 residues before it. The rearrangement uses TRBV20-1 and TRBJ2-7; 7 bases map to TRBD1. The germline gives CDR1 DFQATT, CDR2 SNEGSKA (reference sequence). There are 15 residues in the CDR3. With V trimmed by 4 bases and J by 6 bases, 15 bases remained unmatched. The CDR3 loop reads CSATIYRDSASEQYF. The sequenced part of the CDR3 DNA is TGCAGTGCTACCATATACCGGGACAGCGCTTCCGAG.

In regard to this clone: The observed sequence ends 3 residues before the CDR3 terminus, with the missing tail filled in from the germline J gene. This chain joins TRBV19 and TRBJ2-5; 15 positions agree with TRBD2. The CDR3 has 16 residues. CDR1 and CDR2 (germline): LNHDA, SQIVND (reference sequence). The V segment lost 6 bases and the J segment 4 bases; nucleotides outside the gene matches: 6. The sequenced part of the CDR3 DNA is TGTGCCAGTAGCCCCCGGGGACTAGCGGGAGGAGAGACC. It codes for CASSPRGLAGGET. The whole CDR3 region reads CASSPRGLAGGETQYF.

At least ten counts were recorded for this clone. The sequenced fragment ends 3 residues before the CDR3 boundary, so the rest is inferred from the germline J gene. The chain carries TRBV28 and TRBJ2-2, with TRBD2 matching 9 bases. Germline V gene sequence: CDR1 MDHEN, CDR2 SYDVKM. The junction had 15 bases not matched to a gene; V was cut back by 3 bases and J by 4 bases. The CDR3 is 19 residues long. CDR3 region: CASSFYSLVAGEGTGELFF. The CDR3 bases that were read are TGTGCCAGCAGTTTTTACAGCTTGGTAGCGGGAGAAGGCACCGGGGAG.

On this clone: The sequenced fragment ends 3 residues before the CDR3 boundary, so the rest is inferred from the germline J gene. V and J are TRBV19 and TRBJ2-1, with TRBD2 matching over 9 bases. The CDR3 spans 15 residues. Per germline, CDR1 LNHDA and CDR2 SQIVND (reference sequence). With V trimmed by 10 bases and J by 2 bases, 9 bases remained unmatched. CDR3 loop: CATNRVAGAYNEQFF. CDR3 DNA (partial): TGTGCCACTAACCGGGTAGCGGGGGCCTACAATGAG.

This clone came up many times. The CDR3 end lies 3 residues beyond the end of the read and is filled in from the germline J gene. The chain is built from TRBV20-1 and TRBJ1-6; no firm D call. Germline V CDR1 and CDR2: DFQATT, SNEGSKA (reference sequence). Trimming took 0 bases from V and 10 from J, leaving 10 bases between them. CDR3 size: 13 residues. CDR3 region: CSARDQVRSPLHF. Incomplete CDR3 DNA: TGCAGTGCTAGAGATCAGGTTAGGTCACCC.

Here the CDR3 reads CAWSLDSSSGNTIYF. CDR3 DNA, as far as it was read: TGTGCCTGGAGTTTGGACAGTAGCTCTGGAAACACC. The rearrangement uses TRBV30 and TRBJ1-3; the D gene is possibly TRBD1 (6 bases). The read comes to an end 3 residues before the CDR3 does, leaving the germline J gene to fill in the end. V lost 2 bases and J lost 0, with 11 bases in between. Germline V gene data show CDR1 as GTSNPN and CDR2 as SVGIG (reference sequence). The CDR3 consists of 15 residues. The whole variable domain, filled in from reference TRBV30 and TRBJ1-3, reads SQTIHQWPATLVQPVGSPLSLECTVEGTSNPNLYWYRQAAGRGLQLLFYSVGIGQISSEVPQNLSASRPQDRQFILSSKKLLLSDSGFYLCAWSLDSSSGNTIYFGEGSWLTVV.

This clone was seen a few times. The read is 3 residues too short to cover the CDR3 end, so that end is filled in from the germline J gene. This rearrangement joins TRBV11-2 to TRBJ2-1; 9 bases fit TRBD2. V lost 2 bases, J lost 4 bases, and 3 bases stayed unmatched. The CDR3 consists of 15 residues. Germline V gives CDR1 SGHAT, CDR2 FQNNGV. CDR3 sequence: CASSLTAGGYNEQFF. The sequenced part of the CDR3 DNA is TGTGCCAGCAGCTTAACGGCGGGAGGGTACAATGAG.

In this sample, this clone turned up many times. The read stops 3 residues short of the end of the CDR3; the missing end is completed from the germline J gene. The chain employs TRBV18 and TRBJ2-3, with 7 bases identical to TRBD1. J lost 2 bases, V lost 5 bases, and 10 bases had no gene match. Germline CDR1 reads KGHSH; CDR2 reads LQKENI. This CDR3 region has 16 residues. The part of the CDR3 DNA that was read is TGTGCCAGCTCATATCTACAGGGGACAACCACAGATACG. Amino acid sequence: CASSYLQGTTTDT. The entire CDR3 protein reads CASSYLQGTTTDTQYF.

This clone was observed at least ten times. The sequenced fragment ends 3 residues before the CDR3 boundary, so the rest is inferred from the germline J gene. V gene TRBV5-1 combines with J gene TRBJ2-2; D is possibly TRBD1 (6 bases). Germline V gives CDR1 SGHRS, CDR2 YFSETQ. The V end lost 0 bases, the J end lost 4 bases, and 10 bases lay between the germline ends. The CDR3 has 15 amino acids. CDR3 in amino acids: CASSLEVGGTGELFF. The sequenced part of the CDR3 DNA is TGCGCCAGCAGCTTGGAAGTAGGGGGCACCGGGGAG.

This clone came up many times. The read is 3 residues too short to cover the CDR3 end, so that end is filled in from the germline J gene. This rearrangement joins TRBV2 to TRBJ2-2; 8 bases fit TRBD1. Germline V gives CDR1 SNHLY, CDR2 FYNNEI. The V and J ends lost 8 bases and 7 bases, in that order; junction bases with no gene match: 12. The CDR3 is made up of 15 amino acids. The CDR3 bases that were read are TGTGCCAGCGTACACCTGGACAGGGACGTCGGGGAG. Its translation: CASVHLDRDVGE. From start to end, the CDR3 is CASVHLDRDVGELFF.

This clone was counted ten times or more. Sequencing ends 3 residues short of the CDR3 end; the germline J gene provides the rest. This chain connects TRBV5-1 to TRBJ1-4, with D perhaps TRBD1 (6 bases). The V end lost 2 bases, the J end lost 8 bases, and 16 bases lay between the germline ends. The CDR3 has 15 residues. Germline V CDR1 and CDR2: SGHRS, YFSETQ. CDR3 sequence: CASSLITGHDEKLFF. Incomplete CDR3 DNA: TGCGCCAGCAGCTTAATCACAGGGCACGACGAAAAA.

This clone occurred a few times. The missing CDR3 end, 3 residues past where the read stops, is filled in from the germline J gene. The chain has TRBV6-1 and TRBJ1-1; 9 bases fit TRBD1. V shed 1 base, J shed 2 bases, and the junction held 5 bases outside the gene matches. Germline CDR1 MNHNS, CDR2 SASEGT. The CDR3 has 16 amino acids. The sequenced CDR3 bases are TGTGCCAGCAGTGAAGTAACAGGGGGCGGCAACACTGAA. It is translated as CASSEVTGGGNTE. The full CDR3 sequence reads CASSEVTGGGNTEAFF.

There are many counts of this clone. The read finishes 3 residues shy of the CDR3 end, and the germline J gene is used to complete it. The rearrangement links TRBV20-1 to TRBJ2-3; unclear D gene. CDR1 is DFQATT and CDR2 is SNEGSKA in the germline V gene (reference sequence). The CDR3 spans 17 residues. V was trimmed by 0 bases and J by 2 bases, leaving 18 bases between them. CDR3 region: CSAREVLAATFTDTQYF. CDR3 bases read: TGCAGTGCTAGAGAGGTTTTGGCGGCGACCTTCACAGATACG.

This clone was seen a few times. The CDR3 extends 3 residues past the end of the read, so its final part is completed from the germline J gene. The genes are TRBV19 and TRBJ2-3; a weak D match, TRBD2 (5 bases). Trimming took off 1 base at V and 0 bases at J, with 5 bases between the two ends. CDR3 size: 14 residues. CDR1 and CDR2 from the germline V gene are LNHDA and SQIVND (reference sequence). The sequenced part of the CDR3 DNA is TGTGCCAGTAGTATAGCGGGGAGCACAGATACG. Protein sequence: CASSIAGSTDT. The whole CDR3 is CASSIAGSTDTQYF.

This clone was observed a few times. The read finishes 3 residues shy of the CDR3 end, and the germline J gene is used to complete it. V gene TRBV5-1 combines with J gene TRBJ2-7, with 8 bases aligning to TRBD1. The CDR3 runs 13 residues. The V segment lost 4 bases and the J segment 6 bases; nucleotides outside the gene matches: 6. Germline CDR1 SGHRS, CDR2 YFSETQ. The CDR3 loop reads CASSQQGVAEQYF. The DNA read from the CDR3 is TGCGCCAGCAGCCAACAGGGGGTTGCCGAG.